This note documents a single TCR beta chain sequence. Its antigen remains unidentified. CDR3 length: 14 amino acids. V lost 7 bases, J lost 7 bases, and 15 bases stayed unmatched. CDR1 and CDR2 from the germline V gene are GTSNPN and SVGIG (reference sequence). This sample is part of a study of CD8 T cells in Susac syndrome. About the study: The sequenced Susac syndrome patients included about 6 who had clinically active disease and about 8 who were in remission. Study conclusions and caveats: In Susac patients, clonal expansion was not detected in CD4+ cells.

Reverse transcription of roughly 0.5 to 1 ug RNA was performed with random hexamers. The authors amplified TCR beta CDR3 across 54 Vbeta and 13 Jbeta using immunoSEQ multiplex PCR. TCRdb reanalysed the immunoSEQ multiplex PCR reads using MiXCR and keeps one entry per CDR3 protein. Among under 200,000 distinct CDR3 sequences, about 91% were seen once, and the ten largest hold 0.087%. Sequencing of TCR beta drew on CD8+ and CD4+ T cells from blood. The TCR sequence derives from a human donor with Susac syndrome. Specimen: CD4+ T cells from PBMCs. V is TRBV30 and J is TRBJ1-2; 7 bases map to TRBD1. The CDR3 sequence is CAFSGPRGSGGYTF. The CDR3 bases are TGTGCCTTCAGCGGACCCAGGGGGAGCGGTGGCTACACCTTC.